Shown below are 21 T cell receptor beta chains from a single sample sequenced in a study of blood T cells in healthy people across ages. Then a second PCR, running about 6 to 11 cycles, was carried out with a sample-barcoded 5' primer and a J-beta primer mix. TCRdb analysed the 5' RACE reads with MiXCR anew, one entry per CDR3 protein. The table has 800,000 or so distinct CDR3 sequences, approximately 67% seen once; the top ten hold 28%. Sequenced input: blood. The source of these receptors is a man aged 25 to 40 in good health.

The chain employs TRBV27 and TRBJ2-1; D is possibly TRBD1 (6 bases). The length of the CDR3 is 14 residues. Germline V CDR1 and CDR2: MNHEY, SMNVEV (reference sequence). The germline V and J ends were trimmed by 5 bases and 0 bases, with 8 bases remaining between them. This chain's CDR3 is CASSVQGSYNEQFF. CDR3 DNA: TGTGCCAGCAGTGTACAGGGCTCCTACAATGAGCAGTTCTTC.

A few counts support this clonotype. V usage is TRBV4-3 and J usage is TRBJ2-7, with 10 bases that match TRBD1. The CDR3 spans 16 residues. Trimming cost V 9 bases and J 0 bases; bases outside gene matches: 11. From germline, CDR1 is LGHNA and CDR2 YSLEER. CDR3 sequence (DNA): TGCGCCAGACAAGATAGGGGACAGGGGATCTCCTACGAGCAGTACTTC. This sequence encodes CARQDRGQGISYEQYF.

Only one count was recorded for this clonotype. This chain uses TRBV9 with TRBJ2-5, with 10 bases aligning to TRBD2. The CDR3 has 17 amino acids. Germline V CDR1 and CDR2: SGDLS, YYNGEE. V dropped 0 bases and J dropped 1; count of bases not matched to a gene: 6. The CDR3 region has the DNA TGTGCCAGCAGCGTAGGTCTTCTAGCGGGGGTCCAAGAGACCCAGTACTTC. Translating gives CASSVGLLAGVQETQYF.

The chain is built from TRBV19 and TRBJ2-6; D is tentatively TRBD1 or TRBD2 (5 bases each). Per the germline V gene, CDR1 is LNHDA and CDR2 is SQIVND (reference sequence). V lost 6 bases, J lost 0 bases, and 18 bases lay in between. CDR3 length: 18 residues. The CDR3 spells CASRRAPDSLSGANVLTF. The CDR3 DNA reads TGTGCCAGTAGGAGGGCCCCCGACAGTCTCTCTGGGGCCAACGTCCTGACTTTC.

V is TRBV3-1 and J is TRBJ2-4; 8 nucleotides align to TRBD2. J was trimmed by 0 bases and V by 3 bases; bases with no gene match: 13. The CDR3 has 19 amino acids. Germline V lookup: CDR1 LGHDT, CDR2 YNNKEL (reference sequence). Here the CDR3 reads CASSQDPTGGGGAKNIQYF. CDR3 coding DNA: TGTGCCAGCAGCCAGGACCCCACCGGGGGGGGAGGAGCCAAAAACATTCAGTACTTC.

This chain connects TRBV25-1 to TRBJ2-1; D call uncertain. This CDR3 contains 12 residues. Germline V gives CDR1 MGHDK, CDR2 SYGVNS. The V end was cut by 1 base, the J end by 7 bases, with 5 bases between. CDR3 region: CASSESWNEQFF. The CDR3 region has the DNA TGTGCCAGCAGTGAATCCTGGAATGAGCAGTTCTTC.

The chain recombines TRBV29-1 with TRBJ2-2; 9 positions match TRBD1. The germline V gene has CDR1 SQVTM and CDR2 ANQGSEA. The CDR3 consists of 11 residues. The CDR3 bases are TGCAGGACAGGGGGAACCGGGGAGCTGTTTTTT. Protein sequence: CRTGGTGELFF.

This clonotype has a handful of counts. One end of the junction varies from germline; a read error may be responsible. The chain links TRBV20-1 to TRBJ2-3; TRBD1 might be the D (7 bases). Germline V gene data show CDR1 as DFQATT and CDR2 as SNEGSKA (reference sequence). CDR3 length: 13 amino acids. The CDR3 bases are TGCAGTGCTAGTCAGGGGGGCAAAGATGCGCAGTATTTT. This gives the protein CSASQGGKDAQYF.

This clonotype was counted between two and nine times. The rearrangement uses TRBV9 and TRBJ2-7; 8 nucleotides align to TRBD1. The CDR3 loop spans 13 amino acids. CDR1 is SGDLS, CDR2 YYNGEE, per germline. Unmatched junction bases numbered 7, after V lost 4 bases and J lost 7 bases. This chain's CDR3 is CASSPRQGREQYF. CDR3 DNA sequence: TGTGCCAGCAGCCCCCGACAGGGGAGGGAGCAGTACTTC. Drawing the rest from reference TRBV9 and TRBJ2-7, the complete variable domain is DSGVTQTPKHLITATGQRVTLRCSPRSGDLSVYWYQQSLDQGLQFLIQYYNGEERAKGNILERFSAQQFPDLHSELNLSSLELGDSALYFCASSPRQGREQYFGPGTRLTVT.

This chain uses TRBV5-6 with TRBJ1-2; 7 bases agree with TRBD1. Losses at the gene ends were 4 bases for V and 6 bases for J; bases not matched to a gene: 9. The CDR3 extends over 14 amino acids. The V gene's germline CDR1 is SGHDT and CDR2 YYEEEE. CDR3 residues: CASSPATGTHGYTF. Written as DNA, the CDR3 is TGTGCCAGCAGCCCCGCGACAGGGACCCATGGCTACACCTTC.

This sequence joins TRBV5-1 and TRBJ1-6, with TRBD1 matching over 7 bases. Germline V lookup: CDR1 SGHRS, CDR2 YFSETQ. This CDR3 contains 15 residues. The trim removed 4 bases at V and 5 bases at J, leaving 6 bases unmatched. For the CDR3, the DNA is TGCGCCAGCAGCCTAGGGGGCGCGGATAATTCACCCCTCCACTTT. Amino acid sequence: CASSLGGADNSPLHF.

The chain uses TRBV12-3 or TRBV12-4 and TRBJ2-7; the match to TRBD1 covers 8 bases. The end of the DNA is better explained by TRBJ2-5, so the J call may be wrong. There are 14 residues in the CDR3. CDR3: CASSSSDRVETQYF. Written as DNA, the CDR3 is TGTGCCAGCAGTTCCTCGGACAGGGTGGAGACCCAGTACTTC.

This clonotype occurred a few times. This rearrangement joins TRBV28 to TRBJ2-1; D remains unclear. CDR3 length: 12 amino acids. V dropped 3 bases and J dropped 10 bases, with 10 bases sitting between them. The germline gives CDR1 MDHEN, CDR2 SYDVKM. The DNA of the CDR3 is TGTGCCAGCAGTTTTACCCTGGGCGAGCAGTTCTTC. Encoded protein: CASSFTLGEQFF.

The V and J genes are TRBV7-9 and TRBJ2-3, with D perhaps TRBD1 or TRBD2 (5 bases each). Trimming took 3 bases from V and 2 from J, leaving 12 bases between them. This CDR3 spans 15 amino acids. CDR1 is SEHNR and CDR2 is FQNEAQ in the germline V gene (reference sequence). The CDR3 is CASSFEGRNTDTQYF. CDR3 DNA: TGTGCCAGCAGCTTCGAGGGACGAAACACAGATACGCAGTATTTT.

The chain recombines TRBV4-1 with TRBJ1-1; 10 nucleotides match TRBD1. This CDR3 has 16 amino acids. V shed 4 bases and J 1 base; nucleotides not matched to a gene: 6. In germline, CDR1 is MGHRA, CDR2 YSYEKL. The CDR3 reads CASSPRTGGRNTEAFF. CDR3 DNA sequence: TGCGCCAGCAGCCCGCGGACAGGGGGACGGAACACTGAAGCTTTCTTT.

This CDR3 reads CASSGWYEETQYF. CDR3 DNA: TGTGCCAGCAGTGGTTGGTACGAAGAGACCCAGTACTTC. The chain uses TRBV6-1 and TRBJ2-5; no firm D call. Deletions cut 4 bases from V and 3 bases from J, with 9 bases between. CDR3 length: 13 residues. CDR1 MNHNS and CDR2 SASEGT come from the germline V gene.

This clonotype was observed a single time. The CDR3, as DNA: TGTGCCAGCAGCGGAGGGCCCGCCTACGAGCAGTACTTC. Translating gives CASSGGPAYEQYF. The chain combines TRBV7-9 with TRBJ2-7; D may be TRBD2 (6 bases). Looked up from germline, CDR1 is SEHNR and CDR2 is FQNEAQ (reference sequence). CDR3 length: 13 residues. Trimming removed 5 bases at V and 2 bases at J, with 10 bases between.

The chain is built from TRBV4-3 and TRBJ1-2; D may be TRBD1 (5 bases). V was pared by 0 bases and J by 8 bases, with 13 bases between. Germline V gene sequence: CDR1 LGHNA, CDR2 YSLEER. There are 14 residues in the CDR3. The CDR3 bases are TGCGCCAGCAGCCAAGAGATTCAGGGTTGGGGCTACACCTTC. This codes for CASSQEIQGWGYTF.

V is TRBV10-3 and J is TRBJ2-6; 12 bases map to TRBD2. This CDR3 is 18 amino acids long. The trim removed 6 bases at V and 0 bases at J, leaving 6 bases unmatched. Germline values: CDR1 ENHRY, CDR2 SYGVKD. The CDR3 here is CAIRGGTSGLSGANVLTF. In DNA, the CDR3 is TGTGCCATCAGGGGTGGGACTAGCGGGCTCTCTGGGGCCAACGTCCTGACTTTC.

CDR3 amino acids: CASIPSGGTYNEQFF. CDR3 DNA: TGCGCCAGCATCCCTAGCGGGGGGACCTACAATGAGCAGTTCTTC. The chain joins TRBV10-2 to TRBJ2-1; 11 bases are a match to TRBD2. Germline V CDR1 and CDR2: WSHSY, SAAADI. Trimming removed 7 bases from V and 2 bases from J; junction bases left unmatched: 4. The CDR3 length is 15 residues.

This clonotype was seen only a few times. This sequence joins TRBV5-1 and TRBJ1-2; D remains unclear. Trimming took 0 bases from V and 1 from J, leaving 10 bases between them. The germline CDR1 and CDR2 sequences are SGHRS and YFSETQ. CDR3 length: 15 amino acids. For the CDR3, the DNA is TGCGCCAGCAGCTTGGGTGTTCGGGATAACTATGGCTACACCTTC. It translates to CASSLGVRDNYGYTF.